Shown below are 21 T cell receptor beta chains from a single sample sequenced in a study of blood T cell repertoires in COVID-19. Produced via immunoSEQ multiplex PCR; TCRdb's table is partial and in-frame only. Among 150,000 to 170,000 clones listed, approximately 80% were seen once. Sequences were obtained from peripheral blood. The receptors were sampled from a woman aged 55-70 years with COVID-19, enrolled during active disease.

CDR3 sequence (DNA): TGCGCCAGCAGCCCCCAGGGGGCAGAACTGGGAGAGACCCAGTACTTC. This gives the protein CASSPQGAELGETQYF. The chain uses TRBV5-1 and TRBJ2-5; 8 bases map to TRBD1. V was clipped by 4 bases and J by 4 bases; unmatched bases: 12. Germline V lookup: CDR1 SGHRS, CDR2 YFSETQ. The CDR3 consists of 16 residues.

The CDR3, as DNA: TGTGCCAGCAGTCAGGGAGGGTTCAATCAGCCCCAGCATTTT. Its protein is CASSQGGFNQPQHF. The chain joins TRBV6-5 to TRBJ1-5; a weak D match, TRBD1 (5 bases). This CDR3 has 14 residues. V shed 5 bases and J shed 3 bases, with 11 bases lying between them. Germline CDR1 MNHEY, CDR2 SVGAGI.

The genes are TRBV19 and TRBJ1-4; D gene ambiguous. Trimming removed 3 bases at V and 8 bases at J, with 10 bases between. The length of the CDR3 is 13 residues. Germline-derived CDR1 and CDR2 are LNHDA and SQIVND (reference sequence). Here the CDR3 reads CASSIVPQEKLFF. In nucleotides, the CDR3 is TGTGCCAGTAGTATTGTGCCGCAGGAAAAACTGTTTTTT.

About this clone: At one boundary the junction diverges from the germline segment, which might be a read error. The genes are TRBV7-9 and TRBJ1-2, with D possibly matching TRBD1 (6 bases). This CDR3 is built from 12 residues. In germline, CDR1 is SEHNR, CDR2 FQNEAQ (reference sequence). The CDR3 loop reads CASSLPDRPILF. Written as DNA, the CDR3 is TGTGCCAGCAGCTTGCCCGACAGGCCGATTCTCTTC.

The J gene is TRBJ2-2, the V gene TRBV10-1; D perhaps matches TRBD1 (6 bases). The CDR3 is 15 amino acids. The V and J ends lost 3 bases and 4 bases respectively, with 12 bases between them. Germline assignment: CDR1 WNHNN and CDR2 SYGVQD (reference sequence). In nucleotides, the CDR3 is TGCGCCAGCAGTGAACAGGGAAAGGCCACCGGGGAGCTGTTTTTT. This translates into CASSEQGKATGELFF.

This rearrangement joins TRBV5-1 to TRBJ1-1, with TRBD1 identical over 7 bases. From germline, CDR1 is SGHRS and CDR2 YFSETQ. V was pared by 0 bases and J by 3 bases, with 5 bases of the junction left unmatched. The CDR3 loop spans 15 amino acids. As DNA, the CDR3 is TGCGCCAGCAGCTTGGCGGTCACAGGGGACACTGAAGCTTTCTTT. It is translated as CASSLAVTGDTEAFF.

The chain carries TRBV29-1 and TRBJ2-2; 7 nucleotides line up with TRBD1. Looked up from germline, CDR1 is SQVTM and CDR2 is ANQGSEA. The CDR3 totals 14 residues. V gave up 4 bases and J gave up 0 bases; unmatched junction bases: 2. CDR3 nucleotide sequence: TGCAGCGTTGGTGGACAGGCGAACACCGGGGAGCTGTTTTTT. As protein: CSVGGQANTGELFF.

The chain has TRBV5-1 and TRBJ1-1; D gene uncertain. CDR3 length: 16 residues. CDR1 is SGHRS, CDR2 YFSETQ, per germline. V was clipped by 0 bases and J by 3 bases, with 15 bases between them. This chain's CDR3 is CASSLGLRDDDTEAFF. The CDR3 DNA reads TGCGCCAGCAGCTTGGGGTTGCGGGATGACGACACTGAAGCTTTCTTT.

This chain uses TRBV19 with TRBJ1-6, with 8 bases that match TRBD1. The V segment lost 7 bases and the J segment 6 bases; nucleotides outside the gene matches: 17. This CDR3 contains 18 residues. Per germline, CDR1 LNHDA and CDR2 SQIVND (reference sequence). CDR3 sequence (DNA): TGTGCCAGTACCCTGCAGATTCCAGGGGGCGCATCTAATTCACCCCTCCACTTT. This gives the protein CASTLQIPGGASNSPLHF.

V gene TRBV9 combines with J gene TRBJ1-3; 7 nucleotides match TRBD1. Germline lookup yields CDR1 SGDLS and CDR2 YYNGEE. The CDR3 contains 16 residues. The J segment lost 3 bases and the V segment lost 6 bases, leaving 12 bases of the junction unmatched. This chain's CDR3 is CASTKGGRGYGNTIYF. CDR3 bases: TGTGCCAGCACCAAGGGGGGCAGGGGGTATGGAAACACCATATATTTT.

The chain links TRBV15 to TRBJ2-1; TRBD1 agrees at 10 bases. There are 15 residues in the CDR3. Trimming removed 3 bases from V and 5 bases from J; junction bases left unmatched: 4. Germline V gives CDR1 LNHNV, CDR2 YYDKDF (reference sequence). This CDR3 is CATSRAGTGDNEQFF. The CDR3 DNA follows: TGTGCCACCAGCAGGGCCGGGACAGGGGACAATGAGCAGTTCTTC.

The genes are TRBV6-5 and TRBJ2-5; D uncertain. Trimming took 2 bases from V and 4 from J, leaving 2 bases between them. The CDR3 is made up of 11 amino acids. Germline V gene data show CDR1 as MNHEY and CDR2 as SVGAGI. The CDR3 loop is CASSYRETQYF. The CDR3 DNA is TGTGCCAGCAGTTACCGAGAGACCCAGTACTTC.

The chain couples TRBV10-3 to TRBJ1-2, with 7 bases fitting TRBD1. Germline lookup yields CDR1 ENHRY and CDR2 SYGVKD. V dropped 6 bases and J dropped 8; count of bases not matched to a gene: 12. There are 14 residues in the CDR3. The CDR3: CAISIDREVYGYTF. CDR3 sequence (DNA): TGTGCCATCAGCATTGACAGGGAGGTTTACGGCTACACCTTC.

The chain employs TRBV5-1 and TRBJ1-4; 10 bases map to TRBD1. Germline V gene lookup returns CDR1 SGHRS and CDR2 YFSETQ. Trimming removed 3 bases from V and 6 bases from J; junction bases left unmatched: 5. CDR3 length: 15 amino acids. The CDR3 DNA reads TGCGCCAGCAGCTCGCCAGGGACAGGGGATGAAAAACTGTTTTTT. Its protein is CASSSPGTGDEKLFF.

The chain has TRBV2 and TRBJ1-2; 7 nucleotides line up with TRBD1. With V trimmed by 3 bases and J by 7 bases, 8 bases remained unmatched. This CDR3 has 14 residues. Germline V lookup: CDR1 SNHLY, CDR2 FYNNEI. CDR3: CASSDYRGGFGYTF. DNA of the CDR3: TGTGCCAGCAGTGATTACAGGGGAGGTTTTGGCTACACCTTC.

The gene calls are TRBV11-2 and TRBJ2-7; 7 bases align to TRBD1. The CDR3 has 13 amino acids. In germline, CDR1 is SGHAT, CDR2 FQNNGV. The V and J ends lost 2 bases and 5 bases, in that order; junction bases with no gene match: 3. The CDR3 DNA sequence: TGTGCCAGCAGCTTAAATACAGGGGACGAGCAGTACTTC. Its translation is CASSLNTGDEQYF.

The V and J genes are TRBV5-8 and TRBJ1-1, with D unresolved. The CDR3 is made up of 15 amino acids. V gave up 0 bases and J gave up 1 base, with 10 bases separating them. Per the germline V gene, CDR1 is SGHTS and CDR2 is YDEGEE. CDR3 sequence (DNA): TGTGCCAGCAGCTTGGCCCTGAGGGAGAACACTGAAGCTTTCTTT. It encodes CASSLALRENTEAFF. The full variable domain, in which reference TRBV5-8 and TRBJ1-1 provide the parts outside the CDR3, is EAGVTQSPTHLIKTRGQQATLRCSPISGHTSVYWYQQALGLGLQFLLWYDEGEERNRGNFPPRFSGRQFPNYSSELNVNALELEDSALYLCASSLALRENTEAFFGQGTRLTVV.

V is TRBV19 and J is TRBJ1-6; D possibly corresponds to TRBD1 (6 bases). The V gene lost 7 bases and the J gene lost 7 bases, with 8 bases spanning the gap. Germline lookup yields CDR1 LNHDA and CDR2 SQIVND (reference sequence). This CDR3 is 12 amino acids long. The CDR3 DNA sequence: TGTGCCAGTAAGGGGGGGAATTCACCCCTCCACTTT. This encodes CASKGGNSPLHF.

The chain carries TRBV6-2 or TRBV6-3 and TRBJ1-5; D possibly corresponds to TRBD1 (5 bases). The V gene lost 0 bases and the J gene lost 4 bases, with 10 bases spanning the gap. Germline assignment: CDR1 MNHEY and CDR2 SVGEGT. The CDR3 extends over 15 amino acids. The CDR3 bases are TGTGCCAGCAGTTACTCGACGGCAGGGAATCAGCCCCAGCATTTT. It is translated as CASSYSTAGNQPQHF.

In DNA form, the CDR3 reads TGTGCCACCAGTGATAACGGGAGGGCCAGAGATACGCAGTATTTT. This gives the protein CATSDNGRARDTQYF. The V and J genes are TRBV24-1 and TRBJ2-3, with TRBD2 identical over 8 bases. The CDR3 covers 15 residues. The trim removed 3 bases at V and 5 bases at J, leaving 6 bases unmatched. Germline lookup yields CDR1 KGHDR and CDR2 SFDVKD.

The CDR3 nucleotides are TGTGCCAGCTCCCCCGACAGGCATAGCAATCAGCCCCAGCATTTT. Residues: CASSPDRHSNQPQHF. The chain links TRBV18 to TRBJ1-5; a possible D gene is TRBD1 (6 bases). CDR1 is KGHSH and CDR2 is LQKENI in the germline V gene. V lost 6 bases to trimming and J lost 0 bases, with 12 bases between them. The CDR3 is 15 residues long.